The subject of this entry is one T cell receptor beta chain. This sample was taken from a study of blood T cell repertoires in COVID-19. Overall study context: T cells, B-cell-depleted T cells, or PBMCs provided the cDNA or gDNA that served as material.

Across roughly 25 US areas, participants ranged in age from about 18 to 90 years. Authors' processing steps: Amplifying reference gene primers gave estimates of nucleated cell counts. The table came from immunoSEQ multiplex PCR; TCRdb's copy has only in-frame clones and leaves some out. D and trimming come from the DNA, and the V and J calls and clone size come from that table. The sample carries approximately 270,000 clones, 80% to 90% recorded once. The germline V gene encodes CDR1 MNHEY and CDR2 SMNVEV (reference sequence). This CDR3 comprises 14 residues. The V and J ends lost 5 bases and 3 bases respectively, with 14 bases between them.

This receptor was taken from a woman between 50 and 59 years old who had recovered from COVID-19. Sequencing was done on a sample of PBMCs or T cells enriched from blood (not recorded which). The chain uses TRBV27 and TRBJ2-7, with D possibly being TRBD1 (5 bases). CDR3 nucleotides: TGTGCCAGCAGTATAAGGGGTTTTGTCTACGAGCAGTACTTC. It yields the protein CASSIRGFVYEQYF.